Below, one T cell receptor beta chain is given with its context. Evenly divided among several immunoSEQ plates was the genomic DNA of each subset. The protocol was immunoSEQ multiplex PCR, while the TCRdb copy is restricted to in-frame clones and leaves out a portion. The sample shows 850,000 to 1,100,000 clones, around 77% of them seen only once. Partitioning of CD4+ cells yielded a CD45RA+ naive subset and a CD45RA-negative memory subset. The sample originates from a study of shared clonotypes between healthy human individuals. In germline, CDR1 is SNHLY, CDR2 FYNNEI. The CDR3 is 14 amino acids. Trimming pared 6 bases from V and 5 bases from J, leaving 16 bases between.

J is TRBJ1-1 and V is TRBV2; D is perhaps TRBD1 (5 bases). The sequencing sample was made of memory CD4+ T cells from PBMCs. Subset described: CD45RA-negative fraction. The TCR originated in a man younger than 35 in good health. Some clones in this sample may be carry-over from other donors' samples. CDR3 in DNA: TGTGCCAGCAGCCCGAGGGCAGGGAATACTGAAGCTTTCTTT. It yields the protein CASSPRAGNTEAFF. Using reference TRBV2 and TRBJ1-1 for the parts outside the CDR3, the full variable domain is EPEVTQTPSHQVTQMGQEVILRCVPISNHLYFYWYRQILGQKVEFLVSFYNNEISEKSEIFDDQFSVERPDGSNFTLKIRSTKLEDSAMYFCASSPRAGNTEAFFGQGTRLTVV.